This T cell receptor (beta chain) comes out of a study of shared clonotypes between healthy human individuals. Study at large: There were three CD4 naive, three CD4 memory, two CD8 naive and one CD8 memory plates per donor. Study-wide points: Generation of non-shared clonotypes was less probable than generation of clonotypes shared by all four donors.

On this clone: The target antigen is unknown.

Naive-designated CD8 cells lacked CD45RO, were positively enriched for CCR7, and omitted terminally differentiated effector memory CD45RA+ cells. The method was immunoSEQ multiplex PCR; TCRdb's version includes in-frame clones alone and lacks a portion of them. Of over 2,000,000 clones in the sample, roughly 95% were seen once. Germline loops: CDR1 SGHDT, CDR2 YYEEEE. The CDR3 totals 16 residues. The V end lost 0 bases, the J end lost 0 bases, and 12 bases lay between the germline ends. The sequenced material came from naive CD8+ T cells from PBMCs. The J gene is TRBJ1-1, the V gene TRBV5-6, with D maybe TRBD1 (5 bases). This clonotype was sampled from a man aged 18 to 35 in good health. Some clones in this sample may be carry-over from other donors' samples. CDR3 region: CASSLGRASMNTEAFF. The CDR3 DNA reads as TGTGCCAGCAGCTTGGGCAGGGCCTCGATGAACACTGAAGCTTTCTTT. Supplemented by reference TRBV5-6 and TRBJ1-1, the full variable domain reads DAGVTQSPTHLIKTRGQQVTLRCSPKSGHDTVSWYQQALGQGPQFIFQYYEEEERQRGNFPDRFSGHQFPNYSSELNVNALLLGDSALYLCASSLGRASMNTEAFFGQGTRLTVV.